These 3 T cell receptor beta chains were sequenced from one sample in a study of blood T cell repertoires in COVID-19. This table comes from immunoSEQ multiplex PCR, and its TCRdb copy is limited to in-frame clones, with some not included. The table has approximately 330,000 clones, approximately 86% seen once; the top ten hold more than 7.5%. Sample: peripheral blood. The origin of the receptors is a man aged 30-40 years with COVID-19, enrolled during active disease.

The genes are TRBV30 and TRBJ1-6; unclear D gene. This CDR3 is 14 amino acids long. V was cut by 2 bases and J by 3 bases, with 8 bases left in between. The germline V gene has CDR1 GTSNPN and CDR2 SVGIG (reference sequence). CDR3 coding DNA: TGTGCCTGGAGTTCGGGTTTCTATAATTCACCCCTCCACTTT. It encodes CAWSSGFYNSPLHF.

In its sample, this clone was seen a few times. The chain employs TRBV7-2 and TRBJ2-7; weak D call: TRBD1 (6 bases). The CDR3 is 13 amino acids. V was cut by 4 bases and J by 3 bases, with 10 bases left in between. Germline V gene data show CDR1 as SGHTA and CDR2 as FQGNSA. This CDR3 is CASSSGVGYEQYF. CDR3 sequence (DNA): TGTGCCAGCAGCTCAGGGGTAGGCTACGAGCAGTACTTC.

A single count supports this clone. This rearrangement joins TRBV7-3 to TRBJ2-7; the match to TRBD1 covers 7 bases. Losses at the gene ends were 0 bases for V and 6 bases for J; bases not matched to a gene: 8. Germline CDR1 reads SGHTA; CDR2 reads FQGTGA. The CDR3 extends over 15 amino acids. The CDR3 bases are TGTGCCAGCAGCTTAACAGGGGGCAGTCGGGGCGAGCAGTACTTC. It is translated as CASSLTGGSRGEQYF.